This is a list of T cell receptor beta chains from one sample in a study of cytomegalovirus exposure and HLA in healthy donors. TCRdb keeps only in-frame clones here, not all; method: immunoSEQ multiplex PCR. The table records under 150,000 clones, roughly 77% of them present only once. Sequences were obtained from PBMCs. The receptors derive from a woman between 40 and 55 years old in good health and CMV-seropositive. CDR3s include the opening cysteine and the closing phenylalanine or tryptophan. The order of the fields is CDR3 DNA, CDR3 protein, clone size, J gene, V gene, D gene. A D gene is named only where the DNA matches it firmly. The size of a clone is reported for some rows only, either as once, few or many, or as a class for expanded clones.

CDR3 DNA: TGTGCCAGCAGCCAAGGAGGGGGGGGGCGCTTAACTGAAGCTTTCTTT
CDR3 protein: CASSQGGGGRLTEAFF
clone size: .
J gene: TRBJ1-1
V gene: TRBV4-2
D gene: .

CDR3 DNA: TGTGCCAGCAGCTTAAGAAGGGAGATTGGAAACACCATATATTTT
CDR3 protein: CASSLRREIGNTIYF
clone size: .
J gene: TRBJ1-3
V gene: TRBV11-2
D gene: .

CDR3 DNA: TGTGCCAGCAGCAAAGCAGTTGTAAGGTGGACAGAGAATCAGCCCCAGCATTTT
CDR3 protein: CASSKAVVRWTENQPQHF
clone size: .
J gene: TRBJ1-5
V gene: TRBV21-1
D gene: .

CDR3 DNA: TGTGCCAGCAGGAGACGGACAGGGGACTACGAGCAGTACTTC
CDR3 protein: CASRRRTGDYEQYF
clone size: few
J gene: TRBJ2-7
V gene: TRBV6-5
D gene: TRBD1

CDR3 DNA: TGTGCCGGAGGAATAGCAGGGGAGAGGGAAAAACTGTTTTTT
CDR3 protein: CAGGIAGEREKLFF
clone size: .
J gene: TRBJ1-4
V gene: TRBV30
D gene: .

CDR3 DNA: TGTGCCAGCAGTGGGGCGGGGTCCCTCTCTGGAAACACCATATATTTT
CDR3 protein: CASSGAGSLSGNTIYF
clone size: .
J gene: TRBJ1-3
V gene: TRBV2
D gene: .

CDR3 DNA: TGCGCCAGCAGCCAAGGGACTAGCCTAGGGGGAGATACGCAGTATTTT
CDR3 protein: CASSQGTSLGGDTQYF
clone size: .
J gene: TRBJ2-3
V gene: TRBV4-1
D gene: TRBD2

CDR3 DNA: TGTGCCACCAGCCCGAGACTTGGAGAGACCCAGTACTTC
CDR3 protein: CATSPRLGETQYF
clone size: few
J gene: TRBJ2-5
V gene: TRBV15
D gene: .

CDR3 DNA: TGTGCCATCAGTGAGCCGATGGGGGGCTACGAGCAGTACTTC
CDR3 protein: CAISEPMGGYEQYF
clone size: .
J gene: TRBJ2-7
V gene: TRBV10-3
D gene: .

CDR3 DNA: TGTGCCAGCAGTTTGTTAGCGGGAGGGCTGGGGGGCGAGCAGTACTTC
CDR3 protein: CASSLLAGGLGGEQYF
clone size: .
J gene: TRBJ2-7
V gene: TRBV27
D gene: TRBD2

CDR3 DNA: TGTGCCAGCAGCCTGGCAGGGCATCAGCCCCAGCATTTT
CDR3 protein: CASSLAGHQPQHF
clone size: .
J gene: TRBJ1-5
V gene: TRBV5-8
D gene: .

CDR3 DNA: TGCAGCGTGACACGGACAGGGAGGTACGAGCAGTACTTC
CDR3 protein: CSVTRTGRYEQYF
clone size: .
J gene: TRBJ2-7
V gene: TRBV29-1
D gene: TRBD1

CDR3 DNA: TGCGCCAGCAGAGCTAGGGACAGGGGCCTGAACACCGGGGAGCTGTTTTTT
CDR3 protein: CASRARDRGLNTGELFF
clone size: .
J gene: TRBJ2-2
V gene: TRBV10-1
D gene: TRBD1

CDR3 DNA: TGTGCCAGCGGGACTAGCGGGAGGGCTGGAGAGACCCAGTACTTC
CDR3 protein: CASGTSGRAGETQYF
clone size: .
J gene: TRBJ2-5
V gene: TRBV28
D gene: TRBD2

CDR3 DNA: TGTGTTATGGAAGGGGACAGGGGGGATTACGAGCAGTACTTC
CDR3 protein: CVMEGDRGDYEQYF
clone size: .
J gene: TRBJ2-7
V gene: TRBV30
D gene: TRBD1

CDR3 DNA: TGTGCCACGCATCAGGGTAGTATCGACTATGGCTACACCTTC
CDR3 protein: CATHQGSIDYGYTF
clone size: .
J gene: TRBJ1-2
V gene: TRBV7-2
D gene: .

CDR3 DNA: TGCGCCAGTGGGGAGGCCACGAACTATGGCTACACCTTC
CDR3 protein: CASGEATNYGYTF
clone size: .
J gene: TRBJ1-2
V gene: TRBV5-1
D gene: .

CDR3 DNA: TGCGCCAGCAGCTATTCGGGACAGGGGTCTGTGGGCTACACCTTC
CDR3 protein: CASSYSGQGSVGYTF
clone size: .
J gene: TRBJ1-2
V gene: TRBV5-1
D gene: TRBD1

CDR3 DNA: TGTGCCAGCAGCATACCCCAGGGGGCGAGGGAGCAGTACTTC
CDR3 protein: CASSIPQGAREQYF
clone size: .
J gene: TRBJ2-7
V gene: TRBV7-6
D gene: TRBD1

CDR3 DNA: TGTGCCAGTAGCAGGGAATTGGGCCAGCCCCAGCATTTT
CDR3 protein: CASSRELGQPQHF
clone size: .
J gene: TRBJ1-5
V gene: TRBV28
D gene: .

CDR3 DNA: TGTGCCATCAGTGAGTCGAACAGGGTGGTATCTGAAGCTTTCTTT
CDR3 protein: CAISESNRVVSEAFF
clone size: .
J gene: TRBJ1-1
V gene: TRBV10-3
D gene: .

CDR3 DNA: TGTGCCAGCAGCCCACCTATAGGGGGAAGGAACACTGAAGCTTTCTTT
CDR3 protein: CASSPPIGGRNTEAFF
clone size: .
J gene: TRBJ1-1
V gene: TRBV6-6
D gene: .

CDR3 DNA: TGTGCCAGCATCAGCGAGAGAACAGGGGGTCTAACCGGGCAGTTCTTC
CDR3 protein: CASISERTGGLTGQFF
clone size: .
J gene: TRBJ2-1
V gene: TRBV2
D gene: TRBD1

CDR3 DNA: TGCGCCAGCAGCCAAAGTGGGCTACTTCAGCCCCAGCATTTT
CDR3 protein: CASSQSGLLQPQHF
clone size: .
J gene: TRBJ1-5
V gene: TRBV4-3
D gene: .

CDR3 DNA: TGCAGCGCAAGTAGGGGGACAGGGGGAAACTATGGCTACACCTTC
CDR3 protein: CSASRGTGGNYGYTF
clone size: .
J gene: TRBJ1-2
V gene: TRBV29-1
D gene: TRBD1

CDR3 DNA: TGTGCCAGCAGTACCGGGACACCGCTCGCAGAGCAGTACTTC
CDR3 protein: CASSTGTPLAEQYF
clone size: .
J gene: TRBJ2-7
V gene: TRBV7-9
D gene: .

CDR3 DNA: TGCAGTGCTAGAGATCAATATGGCTACACCTTC
CDR3 protein: CSARDQYGYTF
clone size: .
J gene: TRBJ1-2
V gene: TRBV20-1
D gene: .